A single sample gave rise to the 28 T cell receptor beta chains below, sequenced in a study of cytomegalovirus exposure and HLA in healthy donors. Some clones are missing from TCRdb's copy, which holds only in-frame ones; the method was immunoSEQ multiplex PCR. The sample gives 90,000 to 150,000 clones, 85% to 90% of which show up once; roughly 6% is in the top ten. The sample was PBMCs. Receptors originate from a young woman in good health and CMV-seropositive.

This rearrangement joins TRBV18 to TRBJ2-7; 7 bases are shared with TRBD1. V shed 6 bases and J 6 bases; nucleotides not matched to a gene: 8. This CDR3 is 13 amino acids long. Germline CDR1 and CDR2: KGHSH and LQKENI. For the CDR3, the DNA is TGTGCCAGCTCCGGGGACAGTCTAGGCGAGCAGTACTTC. Translation gives CASSGDSLGEQYF.

The chain employs TRBV30 and TRBJ1-1; D is possibly TRBD1 (6 bases). CDR3 length: 14 residues. Trimming stripped 5 bases from V and 4 bases from J, with 17 bases between. Germline CDR1 reads GTSNPN; CDR2 reads SVGIG (reference sequence). CDR3 nucleotide sequence: TGTGCCTGGGACACTCTCGGACAGACCACTGAAGCTTTCTTT. Protein sequence: CAWDTLGQTTEAFF.

The rearrangement uses TRBV6-6 and TRBJ2-7; 7 bases are shared with TRBD1. This CDR3 is 16 amino acids long. Per germline, CDR1 MNHNY and CDR2 SVGAGI (reference sequence). Trimming took 4 bases from V and 2 from J; bases not matched to a gene: 11. The CDR3 sequence: CASSSLPLTGTYEQYF. The CDR3 DNA reads as TGTGCCAGCAGTTCCCTGCCATTGACAGGGACCTACGAGCAGTACTTC.

A single count supports this clone. This rearrangement joins TRBV2 to TRBJ2-3; TRBD2 matches 7 bases. V lost 3 bases to trimming and J lost 2 bases; unmatched junction nucleotides: 5. The CDR3 loop spans 15 amino acids. Germline V lookup: CDR1 SNHLY, CDR2 FYNNEI. The CDR3 nucleotides are TGTGCCAGCAGTGAGTTCCGGGGGGACACAGATACGCAGTATTTT. It yields the protein CASSEFRGDTDTQYF. The full variable domain, its missing parts supplied by reference TRBV2 and TRBJ2-3, is EPEVTQTPSHQVTQMGQEVILRCVPISNHLYFYWYRQILGQKVEFLVSFYNNEISEKSEIFDDQFSVERPDGSNFTLKIRSTKLEDSAMYFCASSEFRGDTDTQYFGPGTRLTVL.

The V gene is TRBV7-9, the J gene TRBJ1-2, with a tentative D call TRBD1 (6 bases). The CDR3 runs 16 residues. Trimming took 5 bases from V and 3 from J, leaving 19 bases between them. Germline V gene sequence: CDR1 SEHNR, CDR2 FQNEAQ (reference sequence). Written as DNA, the CDR3 is TGTGCCAGCAGCCGAGTGACAGGTCACGGGGACTATGGCTACACCTTC. This sequence encodes CASSRVTGHGDYGYTF.

The gene calls are TRBV5-6 and TRBJ1-2; D is undetermined. Trimming left V 5 bases short and J 4 bases short, with 24 bases between. In germline, CDR1 is SGHDT, CDR2 YYEEEE. The CDR3 has 17 amino acids. The CDR3 coding sequence is TGTGCCAGCAGGGAGGGCCAGAAATATTCCATTGGCTATGGCTACACCTTC. Residues: CASREGQKYSIGYGYTF.

The rearrangement links TRBV10-1 to TRBJ1-3, with D perhaps matching TRBD1 (6 bases). This CDR3 is built from 13 residues. Germline-derived CDR1 and CDR2 are WNHNN and SYGVQD (reference sequence). With 11 bases removed from V and 4 bases from J, the gap between germline ends came to 15 bases. As DNA, the CDR3 is TGCGCCTGCCTCAGGGGCAGCGGAAACACCATATATTTT. Translating it yields CACLRGSGNTIYF.

This chain uses TRBV7-9 with TRBJ2-2; the D gene is possibly TRBD2 (6 bases). V lost 1 base, J lost 6 bases, and 9 bases lay in between. CDR1 is SEHNR and CDR2 is FQNEAQ in the germline V gene (reference sequence). The CDR3 contains 14 residues. CDR3: CASSLGKRAGELFF. The CDR3 bases are TGTGCCAGCAGCTTAGGGAAGCGGGCCGGGGAGCTGTTTTTT. Supplemented by reference TRBV7-9 and TRBJ2-2, the full variable domain reads DTGVSQNPRHKITKRGQNVTFRCDPISEHNRLYWYRQTLGQGPEFLTYFQNEAQLEKSRLLSDRFSAERPKGSFSTLEIQRTEQGDSAMYLCASSLGKRAGELFFGEGSRLTVL.

CDR3 bases: TGTGCCAGCAGCTTGGTGACAGGGGGTAACTATGGCTACACCTTC. This encodes CASSLVTGGNYGYTF. The rearrangement uses TRBV5-4 and TRBJ1-2; 9 bases agree with TRBD1. Germline loops: CDR1 SGHNT, CDR2 YYREEE (reference sequence). The CDR3 runs 15 residues. With 0 bases clipped from V and 1 base from J, the junction kept 1 base outside the gene matches.

The rearrangement links TRBV10-2 to TRBJ2-1; 13 nucleotides align to TRBD2. This CDR3 contains 17 residues. CDR1 and CDR2 (germline): WSHSY, SAAADI. V dropped 6 bases and J dropped 5; count of bases not matched to a gene: 10. The CDR3 bases are TGCGCCAGCAGAGACGCCGGACTAGCGGGGGCCAACAATGAGCAGTTCTTC. Protein product: CASRDAGLAGANNEQFF.

V usage is TRBV15 and J usage is TRBJ2-7; D is undetermined. The V and J ends lost 0 bases and 3 bases respectively, with 9 bases between them. The CDR3 runs to 14 residues. Looked up from germline, CDR1 is LNHNV and CDR2 is YYDKDF (reference sequence). This CDR3 is CATSRESNGYEQYF. The CDR3 DNA is TGTGCCACCAGCAGAGAAAGTAACGGCTACGAGCAGTACTTC.

V and J are TRBV9 and TRBJ2-7; D is uncertain. Between the trimmed V and J ends, which lost 4 bases and 4 bases, there was a span of 15 bases. The CDR3 is 14 residues long. CDR1 and CDR2 (germline): SGDLS, YYNGEE. This CDR3 is CASSPRGNLYEQYF. CDR3 nucleotide sequence: TGTGCCAGCAGCCCCCGAGGCAATCTATACGAGCAGTACTTC.

The chain combines TRBV5-1 with TRBJ2-1; TRBD2 is a possible D gene (5 bases). V was trimmed by 6 bases and J by 7 bases, leaving 11 bases between them. The V gene's germline CDR1 is SGHRS and CDR2 YFSETQ. The CDR3 length is 12 residues. CDR3 bases: TGCGCCAGCAATACTAGTCCAAATGAGCAGTTCTTC. Translation: CASNTSPNEQFF.

The chain joins TRBV7-2 to TRBJ2-7, with D maybe TRBD2 (6 bases). This CDR3 spans 14 amino acids. The V gene's germline CDR1 is SGHTA and CDR2 FQGNSA. V lost 5 bases and J lost 0, with 11 bases in between. As DNA, the CDR3 is TGTGCCAGCAGCCCTCTAGCGAACTCCTACGAGCAGTACTTC. It translates to CASSPLANSYEQYF.

There are a few counts of this clone. The chain is built from TRBV6-5 and TRBJ1-2, with D unresolved. This CDR3 has 13 amino acids. In germline, CDR1 is MNHEY, CDR2 SVGAGI. The ends were cut back, 7 bases at V and 3 bases at J, with 12 bases in the middle. CDR3 sequence reads: CASTLGPHYGYTF. The CDR3 DNA reads as TGTGCCAGCACTCTAGGCCCTCACTATGGCTACACCTTC.

About this clone itself: One end of the junction does not line up with germline, which may come from a read error. Other nucleotide sequences from this sample produce the same CDR3. V and J are TRBV11-3 and TRBJ2-6; D is perhaps TRBD1 (5 bases). CDR1 is SGHNT and CDR2 is YENEEA in the germline V gene. The CDR3 runs to 18 residues. This CDR3 reads CASSRSIGVFSGANVLTF. CDR3 in DNA: TGTGCCAGCAGCCGTTCAATAGGGGTCTTCTCTGGAGCCAACGTCCTGACTTTC.

V usage is TRBV5-6 and J usage is TRBJ1-6; the match to TRBD1 covers 10 bases. CDR1 SGHDT and CDR2 YYEEEE come from the germline V gene. The CDR3 runs to 14 residues. Trimming cost V 4 bases and J 8 bases; bases outside gene matches: 3. The CDR3: CASSPGTGDSPLHF. In DNA, the CDR3 is TGTGCCAGCAGCCCCGGGACAGGGGATTCACCCCTCCACTTT. Variable domain in full (rest from reference TRBV5-6 and TRBJ1-6): DAGVTQSPTHLIKTRGQQVTLRCSPKSGHDTVSWYQQALGQGPQFIFQYYEEEERQRGNFPDRFSGHQFPNYSSELNVNALLLGDSALYLCASSPGTGDSPLHFGNGTRLTVT.

J is TRBJ2-1 and V is TRBV5-1, with TRBD2 matching 11 bases. The ends lost 0 bases at V and 9 bases at J; junction bases unmatched: 8. Looked up from germline, CDR1 is SGHRS and CDR2 is YFSETQ. The CDR3 is made up of 16 amino acids. CDR3 nucleotides: TGCGCCAGCAGCTTGGAGGTAGTAGCGGGGGGGATTGAGCAGTTCTTC. Its translation: CASSLEVVAGGIEQFF. The whole variable domain, filled in from reference TRBV5-1 and TRBJ2-1, reads KAGVTQTPRYLIKTRGQQVTLSCSPISGHRSVSWYQQTPGQGLQFLFEYFSETQRNKGNFPGRFSGRQFSNSRSEMNVSTLELGDSALYLCASSLEVVAGGIEQFFGPGTRLTVL.

The rearrangement joins TRBV5-1 to TRBJ2-3; 10 bases map to TRBD2. From germline, CDR1 is SGHRS and CDR2 YFSETQ. The CDR3 consists of 19 residues. The V gene end was trimmed by 5 bases and the J gene end by 2 bases; junction bases not matched to a gene: 17. The CDR3 protein is CASRSSGDSSGGITDTQYF. For the CDR3, the DNA is TGCGCCAGCAGGTCCTCAGGGGACAGTAGCGGGGGGATCACAGATACGCAGTATTTT.

The chain recombines TRBV2 with TRBJ2-7; D is perhaps TRBD2 (6 bases). Germline assignment: CDR1 SNHLY and CDR2 FYNNEI. V lost 6 bases and J 5 bases, leaving 14 bases between the germline ends. This CDR3 is built from 13 residues. In nucleotides, the CDR3 is TGTGCCAGCAGGGGACTCCCAGGAGACGAGCAGTACTTC. It encodes CASRGLPGDEQYF. Using reference TRBV2 and TRBJ2-7 for the parts outside the CDR3, the full variable domain is EPEVTQTPSHQVTQMGQEVILRCVPISNHLYFYWYRQILGQKVEFLVSFYNNEISEKSEIFDDQFSVERPDGSNFTLKIRSTKLEDSAMYFCASRGLPGDEQYFGPGTRLTVT.

This clone was detected only once. The chain carries TRBV6-6 and TRBJ2-1; TRBD1 matches 9 bases. The germline V gene encodes CDR1 MNHNY and CDR2 SVGAGI (reference sequence). The CDR3 totals 14 residues. V lost 4 bases to trimming and J lost 6 bases; unmatched junction nucleotides: 4. CDR3 in amino acids: CASSSRQGVNEQFF. The CDR3 DNA follows: TGTGCCAGCAGTTCCCGACAGGGGGTCAATGAGCAGTTCTTC.

The CDR3: CASSLSGESSYEQYF. CDR3 nucleotides: TGTGCCAGCAGTTTATCAGGGGAATCCTCCTACGAGCAGTACTTC. The chain joins TRBV28 to TRBJ2-7, with D possibly being TRBD1 (6 bases). Trimming took off 1 base at V and 0 bases at J, with 10 bases between the two ends. Germline loops: CDR1 MDHEN, CDR2 SYDVKM. The CDR3 is 15 amino acids.

The chain combines TRBV6-6 with TRBJ2-6; 7 positions match TRBD1. CDR1 MNHNY and CDR2 SVGAGI come from the germline V gene (reference sequence). This CDR3 region has 13 residues. The CDR3 protein is CGSQGAGANVLTF. CDR3 DNA sequence: TGTGGCTCGCAGGGGGCTGGGGCCAACGTCCTGACTTTC.

The V call is TRBV5-1, the J call TRBJ2-1, with D hard to call. From germline, CDR1 is SGHRS and CDR2 YFSETQ. V was shortened by 3 bases and J by 5 bases, with 9 bases between the two germline ends. This CDR3 is built from 13 residues. CDR3 sequence (DNA): TGCGCCAGCAGCTCTGTCGTCGACAATGAGCAGTTCTTC. This sequence encodes CASSSVVDNEQFF.

The chain couples TRBV7-9 to TRBJ1-4; a weak D match, TRBD1 (6 bases). The CDR3 sequence is 15 residues long. The V end was cut by 1 base, the J end by 7 bases, with 13 bases between. Germline V gene sequence: CDR1 SEHNR, CDR2 FQNEAQ (reference sequence). This CDR3 reads CASSLVMGTFEKLFF. The CDR3 DNA reads as TGTGCCAGCAGCTTAGTAATGGGGACATTTGAAAAACTGTTTTTT. The full variable domain, rest sourced from reference TRBV7-9 and TRBJ1-4, is DTGVSQNPRHKITKRGQNVTFRCDPISEHNRLYWYRQTLGQGPEFLTYFQNEAQLEKSRLLSDRFSAERPKGSFSTLEIQRTEQGDSAMYLCASSLVMGTFEKLFFGSGTQLSVL.

The chain uses TRBV15 and TRBJ1-2; D might be TRBD1 (6 bases). This CDR3 is 15 amino acids long. Trimming cost V 0 bases and J 4 bases, with 12 bases left between them. Germline V gene lookup returns CDR1 LNHNV and CDR2 YYDKDF (reference sequence). The CDR3 protein is CATSRDQGKSYGYTF. The CDR3 DNA is TGTGCCACCAGCAGAGATCAGGGGAAGAGCTATGGCTACACCTTC.

This chain uses TRBV6-1 with TRBJ1-3; tentatively, D is TRBD1 (5 bases). Germline CDR1 is MNHNS and CDR2 is SASEGT. This CDR3 is built from 14 residues. The V end was cut by 6 bases, the J end by 1 base, with 10 bases between. The CDR3 reads CASRQDGSGNTIYF. The CDR3 bases are TGTGCCAGCAGACAGGACGGATCTGGAAACACCATATATTTT.

The rearrangement uses TRBV27 and TRBJ1-6, with a tentative D call TRBD1 (5 bases). CDR3 length: 14 residues. V lost 4 bases and J 9 bases, leaving 13 bases between the germline ends. Germline V gives CDR1 MNHEY, CDR2 SMNVEV (reference sequence). The CDR3 protein is CASSSQTAGSPLHF. The CDR3 DNA follows: TGTGCCAGCAGTTCCCAGACAGCGGGTTCACCCCTCCACTTT.